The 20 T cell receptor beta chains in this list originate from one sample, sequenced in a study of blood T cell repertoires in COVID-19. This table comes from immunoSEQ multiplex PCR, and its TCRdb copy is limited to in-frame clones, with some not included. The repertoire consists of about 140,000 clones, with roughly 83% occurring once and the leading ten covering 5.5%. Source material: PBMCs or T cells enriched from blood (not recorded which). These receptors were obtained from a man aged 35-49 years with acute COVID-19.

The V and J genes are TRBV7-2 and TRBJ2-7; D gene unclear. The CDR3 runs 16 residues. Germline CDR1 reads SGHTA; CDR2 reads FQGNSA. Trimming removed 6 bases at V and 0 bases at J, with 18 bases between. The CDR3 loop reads CASSSYLTAPSYEQYF. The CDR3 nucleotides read TGTGCCAGCAGTTCCTATCTAACAGCCCCCTCCTACGAGCAGTACTTC.

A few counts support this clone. The CDR3 reads CASSIGLAGDHEQFF. CDR3 DNA: TGTGCCAGTAGTATAGGACTAGCGGGAGACCATGAGCAGTTCTTC. The chain is built from TRBV19 and TRBJ2-1, with 12 bases aligning to TRBD2. The CDR3 covers 15 residues. V was pared by 1 base and J by 8 bases, with 3 bases of the junction left unmatched. CDR1 and CDR2 from the germline V gene are LNHDA and SQIVND (reference sequence). Full variable domain (missing parts from reference TRBV19 and TRBJ2-1): DGGITQSPKYLFRKEGQNVTLSCEQNLNHDAMYWYRQDPGQGLRLIYYSQIVNDFQKGDIAEGYSVSREKKESFPLTVTSAQKNPTAFYLCASSIGLAGDHEQFFGPGTRLTVL.

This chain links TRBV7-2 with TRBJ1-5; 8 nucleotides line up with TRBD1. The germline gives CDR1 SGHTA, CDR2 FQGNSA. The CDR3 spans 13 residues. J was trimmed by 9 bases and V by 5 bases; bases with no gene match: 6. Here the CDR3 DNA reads TGTGCCAGCAGCCAGACAGGGGTGGGGCCCCAGCATTTT. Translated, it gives CASSQTGVGPQHF.

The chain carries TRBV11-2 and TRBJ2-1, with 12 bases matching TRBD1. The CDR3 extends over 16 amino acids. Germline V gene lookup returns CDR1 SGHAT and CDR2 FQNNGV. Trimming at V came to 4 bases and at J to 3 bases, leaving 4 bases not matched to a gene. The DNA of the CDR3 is TGTGCCAGCAGCTGGAGGGACAGGGGGCACTACAATGAGCAGTTCTTC. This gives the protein CASSWRDRGHYNEQFF.

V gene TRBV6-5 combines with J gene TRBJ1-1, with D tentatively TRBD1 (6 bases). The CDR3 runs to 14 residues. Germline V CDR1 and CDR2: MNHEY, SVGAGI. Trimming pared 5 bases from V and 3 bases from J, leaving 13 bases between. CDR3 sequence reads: CASSHRAVDTEAFF. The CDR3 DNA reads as TGTGCCAGCAGTCACAGGGCGGTGGACACTGAAGCTTTCTTT.

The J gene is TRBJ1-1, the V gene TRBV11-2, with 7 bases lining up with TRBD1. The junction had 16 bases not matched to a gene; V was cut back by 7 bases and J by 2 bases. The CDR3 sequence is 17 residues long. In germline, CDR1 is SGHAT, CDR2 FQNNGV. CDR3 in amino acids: CASTPGKGAVGNTEAFF. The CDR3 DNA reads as TGTGCCAGCACCCCCGGTAAGGGGGCGGTGGGAAACACTGAAGCTTTCTTT.

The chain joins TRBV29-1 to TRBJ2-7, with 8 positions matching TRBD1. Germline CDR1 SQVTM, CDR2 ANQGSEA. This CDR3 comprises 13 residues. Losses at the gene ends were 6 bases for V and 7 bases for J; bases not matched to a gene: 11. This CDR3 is CSVNRGQGGEQYF. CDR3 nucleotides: TGCAGCGTCAACCGCGGACAGGGTGGAGAGCAGTACTTC.

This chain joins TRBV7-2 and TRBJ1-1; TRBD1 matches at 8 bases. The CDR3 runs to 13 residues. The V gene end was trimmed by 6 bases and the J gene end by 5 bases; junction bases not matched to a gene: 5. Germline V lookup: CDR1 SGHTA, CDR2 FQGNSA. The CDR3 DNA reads TGTGCCAGCAGAACCCGGACAGGGACTGAAGCTTTCTTT. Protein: CASRTRTGTEAFF.

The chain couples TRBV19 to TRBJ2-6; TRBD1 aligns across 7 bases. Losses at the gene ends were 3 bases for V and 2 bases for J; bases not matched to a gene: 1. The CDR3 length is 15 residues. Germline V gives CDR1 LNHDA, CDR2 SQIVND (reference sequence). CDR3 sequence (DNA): TGTGCCAGTAGTATGAGGGGGCCTGGGGCCAACGTCCTGACTTTC. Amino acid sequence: CASSMRGPGANVLTF.

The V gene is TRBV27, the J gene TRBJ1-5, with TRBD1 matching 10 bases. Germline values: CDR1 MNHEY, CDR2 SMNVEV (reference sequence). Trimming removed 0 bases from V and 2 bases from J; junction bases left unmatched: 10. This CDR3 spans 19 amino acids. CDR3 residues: CASSLSFSGTGDRNQPQHF. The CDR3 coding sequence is TGTGCCAGCAGTTTATCTTTCTCCGGGACAGGGGACCGCAATCAGCCCCAGCATTTT.

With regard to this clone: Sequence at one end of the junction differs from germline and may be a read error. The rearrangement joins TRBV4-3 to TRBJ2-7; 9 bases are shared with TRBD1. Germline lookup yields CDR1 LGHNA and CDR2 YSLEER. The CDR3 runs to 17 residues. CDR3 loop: CASSQDTGQGGLYAQYF. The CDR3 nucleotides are TGCGCCAGCAGCCAAGACACGGGACAGGGAGGCCTCTACGCGCAGTACTTC.

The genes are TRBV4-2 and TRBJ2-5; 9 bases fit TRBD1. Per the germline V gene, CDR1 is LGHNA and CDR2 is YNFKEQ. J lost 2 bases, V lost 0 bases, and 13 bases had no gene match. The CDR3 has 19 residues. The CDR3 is CASSQESRDRVRWQETQYF. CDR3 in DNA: TGTGCCAGCAGCCAAGAGTCCCGGGACAGGGTCCGGTGGCAAGAGACCCAGTACTTC.

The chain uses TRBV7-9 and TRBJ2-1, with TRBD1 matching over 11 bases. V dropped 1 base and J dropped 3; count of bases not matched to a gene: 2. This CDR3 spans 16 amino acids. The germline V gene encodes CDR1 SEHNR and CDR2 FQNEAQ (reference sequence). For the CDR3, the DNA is TGTGCCAGCAGCTTAGGGACAGGGGGCATCTACAATGAGCAGTTCTTC. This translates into CASSLGTGGIYNEQFF.

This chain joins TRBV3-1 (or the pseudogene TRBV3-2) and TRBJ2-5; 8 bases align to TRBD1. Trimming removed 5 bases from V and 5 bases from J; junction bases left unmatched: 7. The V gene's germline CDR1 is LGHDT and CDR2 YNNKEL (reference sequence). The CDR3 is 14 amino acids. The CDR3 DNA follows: TGTGCCAGCAGCTTTGGACAGGGTGGGGAGACCCAGTACTTC. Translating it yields CASSFGQGGETQYF.

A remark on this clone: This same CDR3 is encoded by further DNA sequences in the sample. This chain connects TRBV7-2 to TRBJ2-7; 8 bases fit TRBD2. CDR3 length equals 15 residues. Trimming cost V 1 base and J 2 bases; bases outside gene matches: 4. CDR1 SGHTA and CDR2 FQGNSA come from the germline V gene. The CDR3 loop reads CASSLGAGGPYEQYF. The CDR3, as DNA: TGTGCCAGCAGCTTAGGGGCGGGGGGTCCCTACGAGCAGTACTTC.

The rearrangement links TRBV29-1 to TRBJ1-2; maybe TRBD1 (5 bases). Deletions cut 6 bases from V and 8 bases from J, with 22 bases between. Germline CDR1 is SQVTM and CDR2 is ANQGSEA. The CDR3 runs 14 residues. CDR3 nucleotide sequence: TGCAGCGTCGCTGTTGCAACAGGATTAGGCGGCTACACCTTC. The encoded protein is CSVAVATGLGGYTF.

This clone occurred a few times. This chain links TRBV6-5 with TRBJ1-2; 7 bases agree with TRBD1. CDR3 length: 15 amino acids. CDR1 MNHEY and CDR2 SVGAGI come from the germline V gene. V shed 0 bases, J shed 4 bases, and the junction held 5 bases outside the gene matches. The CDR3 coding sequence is TGTGCCAGCAGTTACTCGGAAGGGGGCGGCTATGGCTACACCTTC. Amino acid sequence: CASSYSEGGGYGYTF.

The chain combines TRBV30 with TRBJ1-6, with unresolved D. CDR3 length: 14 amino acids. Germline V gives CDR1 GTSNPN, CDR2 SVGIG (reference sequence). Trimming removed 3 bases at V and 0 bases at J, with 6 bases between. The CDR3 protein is CAWRPSSYNSPLHF. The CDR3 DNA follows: TGTGCCTGGAGACCTAGCTCCTATAATTCACCCCTCCACTTT.

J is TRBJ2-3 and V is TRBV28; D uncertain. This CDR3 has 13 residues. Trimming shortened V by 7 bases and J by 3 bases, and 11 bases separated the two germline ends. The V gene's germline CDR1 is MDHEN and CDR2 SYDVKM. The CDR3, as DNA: TGTGCCAGCACGGGTGATGGGACAGATACGCAGTATTTT. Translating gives CASTGDGTDTQYF.

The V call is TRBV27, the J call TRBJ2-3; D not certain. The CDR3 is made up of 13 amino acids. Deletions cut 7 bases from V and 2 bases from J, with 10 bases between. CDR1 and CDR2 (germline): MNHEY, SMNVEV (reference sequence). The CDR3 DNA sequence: TGTGCCAGCAATGGCGGAGTCACAGATACGCAGTATTTT. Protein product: CASNGGVTDTQYF.